This is a list of T cell receptor beta chains from one sample in a study of blood T cell repertoires in COVID-19. Data came from immunoSEQ multiplex PCR; TCRdb stores just in-frame clones and leaves some out. The sample yields 180,000 or so clones, approximately 80% seen once. The sequencing sample was made of PBMCs or T cells enriched from blood (not recorded which). The receptors come from a man in his fifties who had recovered from COVID-19. Each CDR3 is given with its conserved first and last residue. D genes are given only for firm matches. Where a row states a size, it is once, few, many or the class of an expanded clone; other rows omit it.

CDR3 protein | CDR3 DNA | J gene | V gene | clone size | D gene
CASSQDSDTEAFF | TGTGCCAGCAGCCAAGACTCTGACACTGAAGCTTTCTTT | TRBJ1-1 | TRBV4-2 | NA | NA
CAWSVPGGNIQYF | TGTGCCTGGAGTGTACCGGGGGGAAACATTCAGTACTTC | TRBJ2-4 | TRBV30 | NA | TRBD2
CASSWSGQGTYEQYF | TGTGCCAGCAGTTGGTCGGGACAGGGTACCTACGAGCAGTACTTC | TRBJ2-7 | TRBV6-5 | NA | TRBD1
CASSSLTSGRAAYNEQFF | TGTGCCAGCAGCTCGCTGACTAGCGGGAGGGCGGCCTACAATGAGCAGTTCTTC | TRBJ2-1 | TRBV5-6 | NA | TRBD2
CASSFTGVKFF | TGTGCCAGCAGTTTTACAGGGGTGAAGTTCTTC | TRBJ2-1 | TRBV12-3/TRBV12-4 | NA | TRBD1
CAISESTSGQNEQFF | TGTGCCATCAGTGAGTCCACTAGCGGCCAAAATGAGCAGTTCTTC | TRBJ2-1 | TRBV10-3 | once | TRBD2
CASTPVQGNSPLHF | TGTGCCAGCACCCCAGTGCAGGGGAATTCACCCCTCCACTTT | TRBJ1-6 | TRBV7-9 | once | NA
CASRPAIAGSKQFF | TGTGCCAGCAGGCCTGCCATAGCGGGGAGCAAGCAGTTCTTC | TRBJ2-1 | TRBV28 | NA | TRBD2
CASSLSGTGTINYGYTF | TGTGCCAGCAGCTTGTCAGGGACAGGGACGATTAACTATGGCTACACCTTC | TRBJ1-2 | TRBV5-5 | NA | TRBD1
CASSLVPGPNEKLFF | TGTGCCAGCAGCTTAGTTCCAGGCCCTAATGAAAAACTGTTTTTT | TRBJ1-4 | TRBV7-6 | NA | NA